This TCR beta chain was recovered during a study of T-cell reconstitution after alpha-beta-depleted transplantation in children (dated by TCRdb to about 2016). For the wider study: Using TCR repertoire profiling, the study followed T-cell immune reconstitution in a quantitative way in children after TCRalphabeta/CD19-depleted allogeneic hematopoietic cell transplantation.

The sample's treatment or condition label, decoded: allogeneic hematopoietic cell transplantation with graft depleted of TCRalphabeta T cells and CD19 B cells. The children who served as transplant recipients had been given grafts of TCRalphabeta/CD19-depleted allogeneic hematopoietic cells. This clonotype was seen only a few times. Its cognate antigen has yet to be identified. No much larger clonotype is one base removed from it; base qualities were not supplied. On the study overall, not on this receptor specifically: The frequencies of hyperexpanded clones fell over the following months, and after one year, T-cell counts and TCRbeta diversity were mostly attributed to newly produced T cells. In some patients, the high TCRbeta diversity seen at day 60 was put down to recipient T cells and intrathymic progenitors that had survived conditioning. The apparently early alphabetaT-cell count recovery about two months after transplant was reportedly dependent on only several hundred rapidly expanded clones derived from non-depleted graft cells.

The CDR3 goes from the cysteine to the phenylalanine over 12 residues. Only CDR3 DNA remains: 36 bases, in frame from the first base. V loses 1 base at its end and J loses 4 bases; junction bases beyond the gene matches: 0. The germline V gene encodes CDR1 DFQATT and CDR2 SNEGSKA (reference sequence). The library came from PCR. Sequencing took place on an Illumina HiSeq 2500. To normalize quantification of the TCRbeta repertoire, the TCR libraries were built with molecular barcoding that relied on unique molecular identifiers. Using fastp at Q25 and MiXCR, TCRdb reprocessed the public reads and kept productive beta chains. Rows with one shared CDR3 protein collapse into an entry with the most common genes and DNA. Present in this sample are approximately 45,000 distinct CDR3 sequences, around 50% of which were seen just once. In total, the top ten clones hold around two fifths of the sample.

The clonotype comes from a boy under two years old with SCID, due to receive a stem cell transplant. This receptor chain uses TRBV20-1 and TRBJ2-7; the junction holds 8 bases that match TRBD1. Specimen: peripheral blood, collected before TCRalphabeta/CD19-depleted stem cell transplant. The sequenced DNA is TGCAGTGCTAGAGGACAGGGGTACGAGCAGTACTTC. It specifies CSARGQGYEQYF.